This entry describes one T cell receptor beta chain. The data stem from a study of early T cells in non-severe SARS-CoV-2 infection. V trimming: 4 bases; J trimming: 6 bases; junction bases outside the gene matches: 3. The CDR3 sequence is 13 residues long. CDR1 and CDR2 from the germline V gene are LGHDT and YNNKEL (reference sequence). TCRdb ran MiXCR on the 5' RACE reads and lists one entry per CDR3 protein. Of tens of thousands of distinct CDR3 sequences detected, 5.9% appear once; the ten largest clones hold roughly 3.5%. The sequencing here drew on whole blood, taken at baseline. V is TRBV3-1 and J is TRBJ2-1; 7 bases align to TRBD1. The TCR was taken from an adult who was a healthcare worker with PCR-confirmed SARS-CoV-2 infection or an uninfected control (not recorded which). The CDR3 DNA sequence: TGTGCCAGCAGCCTACAGGGGTCCAATGAGCAGTTCTTC. This sequence encodes CASSLQGSNEQFF.